This T cell receptor (beta chain) was identified in a study of CD8 T cells in ankylosing spondylitis. The study's findings and limits: In ankylosing spondylitis patients, matched synovial fluid reportedly showed significant enrichment of disease-linked clones. Characteristic, it appeared, of ankylosing spondylitis blood was a TCR beta motif of about eight highly homologous variants. Earlier literature documents some of the motif variants in reactive arthritis synovial fluid and blood. CD8+ by phenotype, disease-linked clones were relatively rare in peripheral blood.

The CDR3 totals 17 residues. V dropped 1 base and J dropped 4; count of bases not matched to a gene: 11. Germline CDR1 and CDR2: LGHNA and YSLEER. 5'-RACE, quantitative and with molecular barcodes, yielded the TCR beta libraries. A single record per CDR3 protein comes from TCRdb applying MiXCR to the 5' RACE reads. The top ten hold 3% to 4% of the sample, which has more than 400,000 distinct CDR3 sequences, about 5% seen once. At least ten counts were recorded for this clonotype. Its antigen is undetermined. This clonotype originated in a male donor with ankylosing spondylitis. The V gene is TRBV4-3, the J gene TRBJ2-5; 8 nucleotides match TRBD1. Specimen: blood, either unsorted or a sorted T cell fraction (not recorded which). CDR3 sequence: CASSQGTGNSLGETQYF. The CDR3 region has the DNA TGCGCCAGCAGCCAAGGGACAGGGAACTCCCTAGGAGAGACCCAGTACTTC.